One sample yielded the 5 T cell receptor beta chains listed below, sequenced in a study of OX40 agonist ivuxolimab in advanced cancers. Profiling relied on immunoSEQ multiplex PCR, and the TCRdb table lists in-frame clones only, not all of them. The sample includes around 83,000 clones, approximately 84% of them seen just once. Specimen: CD4+ or CD8+ T cells sorted from blood, collected in a trial of the OX40 agonist ivuxolimab. These receptors all come from an adult with an advanced solid tumor such as melanoma, head and neck, liver or kidney cancer.

The genes are TRBV11-3 and TRBJ2-7; D gene unclear. Germline CDR1 SGHNT, CDR2 YENEEA. V was cut by 5 bases and J by 1 base, with 9 bases left in between. CDR3 length: 13 residues. DNA of the CDR3: TGTGCCAGCAGCAAAGACTCATCCTACGAGCAGTACTTC. Translated: CASSKDSSYEQYF.

The chain links TRBV9 to TRBJ2-1; TRBD2 agrees at 15 bases. The CDR3 extends over 15 amino acids. Per germline, CDR1 SGDLS and CDR2 YYNGEE. V lost 3 bases and J lost 7; bases outside the gene matches: 2. The CDR3 spells CASSGTSGGVNEQFF. CDR3 DNA: TGTGCCAGCAGCGGGACTAGCGGGGGGGTGAATGAGCAGTTCTTC.

The rearrangement links TRBV7-9 to TRBJ2-7; D is perhaps TRBD1 (5 bases). The CDR3 spans 14 residues. Germline loops: CDR1 SEHNR, CDR2 FQNEAQ (reference sequence). Trimming removed 4 bases from V and 3 bases from J, with 13 bases in between. The CDR3 DNA reads TGTGCCAGCAGCTCGGTCCAGGGTAACTACGAGCAGTACTTC. Its protein is CASSSVQGNYEQYF.

The V and J genes are TRBV9 and TRBJ2-3; D may be TRBD2 (5 bases). V was trimmed by 3 bases and J by 4 bases, leaving 18 bases between them. This CDR3 comprises 16 residues. Germline V gives CDR1 SGDLS, CDR2 YYNGEE. The CDR3 nucleotides are TGTGCCAGCAGCGGCCGTAGGACTGGCGTGGCAGATACGCAGTATTTT. It yields the protein CASSGRRTGVADTQYF.

The rearrangement uses TRBV6-6 and TRBJ2-5, with D unclear. The J call is uncertain, as TRBJ2-7 better fits the DNA end. The CDR3 length is 13 residues. The V gene's germline CDR1 is MNHNY and CDR2 SVGAGI (reference sequence). CDR3 DNA: TGTGCCAGCAGTTGGAGACTGGGCTACGAGCAGTACTTC. This encodes CASSWRLGYEQYF.